This record covers a single TCR beta chain. The data are from a study of T cells in Graves' hyperthyroidism and ophthalmopathy. Using RNA transcripts as the source, TCR beta CDR3 regions were amplified. Primed by the HTBI set, a first-round RT-PCR was run on the TCR CDR3. TCRdb ran MiXCR on the multiplex PCR reads and lists one entry per CDR3 protein. The table includes around 370,000 distinct CDR3 sequences, roughly 20% detected once. The CDR3 is 15 residues long. Losses at the gene ends were 3 bases for V and 3 bases for J; bases not matched to a gene: 5. Germline assignment: CDR1 WSHSY and CDR2 SAAADI.

This TCR derives from a man aged 18-30 years with Graves' ophthalmopathy. This chain connects TRBV10-2 to TRBJ2-7, with 10 positions matching TRBD2. Sequences were obtained from blood. CDR3 protein: CASSDWLAGVYEQYF. The DNA of the CDR3 is TGCGCCAGCAGTGACTGGCTAGCGGGGGTCTACGAGCAGTACTTC.